This record concerns one T cell receptor (beta chain) sequence. This clone was detected a few times. The antigen this receptor binds is unknown. Qualities for individual bases were not recorded, and no much larger clone is one base off. The data belong to a study of control samples from healthy donors and cancer patients (dated by TCRdb to about 2020). The method behind the library was the immunoSEQ multiplex PCR assay. The clones in this table, taken by TCRdb from immuneACCESS, are in-frame only. Not every clone is retained; where verified, under half of the shortfall comes from an unresolved V gene, and the cause of the rest is unknown. Across this sample there are about 130,000 clones, with 91% seen only once. The ten largest clones add up to just over 8.5% of the sample. From the cysteine through the phenylalanine, the CDR3 covers 13 amino acids. Only the CDR3 part of the read is kept: 39 bases, read in frame from the first base. For CDR1 and CDR2, the germline V gene lists SGHAT and FQNNGV. At the junction V is shortened by 1 base and J by 3 bases, with 6 bases in between.

The sequenced sample consisted of blood. This TCR came from a man younger than 30 in good health. Recombination connected TRBV11-2 to TRBJ1-1, with the D gene not clear enough to name. Here the CDR3 is given as CASSLATYTEAFF. The nucleotide sequence is given as TGTGCCAGCAGCTTAGCGACCTACACTGAAGCTTTCTTT.